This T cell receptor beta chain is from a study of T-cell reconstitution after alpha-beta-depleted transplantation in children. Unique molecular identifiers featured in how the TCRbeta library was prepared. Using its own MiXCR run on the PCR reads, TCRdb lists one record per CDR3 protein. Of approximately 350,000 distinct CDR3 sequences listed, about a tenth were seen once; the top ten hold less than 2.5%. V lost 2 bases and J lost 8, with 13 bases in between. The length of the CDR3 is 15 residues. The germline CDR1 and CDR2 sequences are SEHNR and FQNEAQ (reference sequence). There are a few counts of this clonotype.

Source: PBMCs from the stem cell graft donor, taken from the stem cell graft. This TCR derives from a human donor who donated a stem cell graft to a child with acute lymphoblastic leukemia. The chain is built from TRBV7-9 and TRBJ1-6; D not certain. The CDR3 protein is CASSLLGRPYSPLHF. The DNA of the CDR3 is TGTGCCAGCAGCTTATTGGGAAGACCGTATTCACCCCTCCACTTT.